The clone carrying this TCR beta chain came up many times. The data derive from a study of T cells in Graves' hyperthyroidism and ophthalmopathy. TCR beta CDR3 regions were amplified from RNA. A first-round RT-PCR of the TCR CDR3 used the HTBI primer set. Via MiXCR, TCRdb re-called the multiplex PCR reads, giving one row per CDR3 protein. The sample holds hundreds of thousands of distinct CDR3 sequences; about 16% are singletons and the top ten take approximately 29%. This CDR3 spans 15 amino acids. Trimming left V 8 bases short and J 0 bases short, with 17 bases between. CDR1 and CDR2 (germline): MDHEN, SYDVKM.

The rearrangement uses TRBV28 and TRBJ2-7; D is possibly TRBD1 (6 bases). The specimen sequenced was blood. The origin of this receptor is a woman in her thirties with Graves' hyperthyroidism. The CDR3 coding sequence is TGTGCCAGCGGTGGGAGCGGACAGAACTCCTACGAGCAGTACTTC. It specifies CASGGSGQNSYEQYF.